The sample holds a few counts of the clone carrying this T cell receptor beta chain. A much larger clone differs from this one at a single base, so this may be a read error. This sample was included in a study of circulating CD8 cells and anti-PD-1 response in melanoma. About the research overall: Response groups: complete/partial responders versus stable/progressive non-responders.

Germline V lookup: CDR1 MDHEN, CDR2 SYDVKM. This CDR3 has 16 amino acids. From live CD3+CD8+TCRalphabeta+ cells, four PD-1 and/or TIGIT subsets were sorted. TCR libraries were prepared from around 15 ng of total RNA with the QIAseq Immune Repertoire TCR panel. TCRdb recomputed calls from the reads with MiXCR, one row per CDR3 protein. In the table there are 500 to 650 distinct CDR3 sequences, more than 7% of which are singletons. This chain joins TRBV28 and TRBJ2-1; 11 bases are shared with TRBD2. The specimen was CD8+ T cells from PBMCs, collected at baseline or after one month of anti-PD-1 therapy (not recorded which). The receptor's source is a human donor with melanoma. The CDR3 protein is CASSPLAGGRYNERFF. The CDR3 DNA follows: TGTGCCAGCAGTCCCCTAGCGGGAGGACGTTACAATGAGCGGTTCTTC. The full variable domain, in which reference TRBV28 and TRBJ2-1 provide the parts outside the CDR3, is DVKVTQSSRYLVKRTGEKVFLECVQDMDHENMFWYRQDPGLGLRLIYFSYDVKMKEKGDIPEGYSVSREKKERFSLILESASTNQTSMYLCASSPLAGGRYNERFFGPGTRLTVL.